This T cell receptor (beta chain) was recovered during a study of OX40 agonist ivuxolimab in advanced cancers. About this clone itself: The antigen is unknown.

People who had autoimmune disease history or systemic immunosuppression were excluded. The timepoints at which blood was sampled were baseline, cycle 4 day 1, and cycle 7 day 1. Whole-study results and caveats: CD8+ T cells were the subset that, on average, had more expanded clones than CD4+. The antigens recognized by the expanded peripheral T cells, that is their antigen specificity, were not determined.

The germline V and J ends were trimmed by 3 bases and 5 bases, with 6 bases remaining between them. The CDR3 contains 12 residues. Germline CDR1 MDHEN, CDR2 SYDVKM. TCRdb's copy holds only in-frame clones and misses some; the assay was immunoSEQ multiplex PCR. There are approximately 22,000 clones in the sample; 75% to 85% occur only once, and 15% to 25% lies in the top ten. The clonotype originates from an adult with an advanced solid tumor such as melanoma, head and neck, liver or kidney cancer. The rearrangement joins TRBV28 to TRBJ2-3; the D is unclear. Source: CD4+ or CD8+ T cells sorted from blood, taken in a trial of the OX40 agonist ivuxolimab. The CDR3 is CASSLGLDTQYF. CDR3 DNA sequence: TGTGCCAGCAGTTTGGGTCTAGATACGCAGTATTTT.